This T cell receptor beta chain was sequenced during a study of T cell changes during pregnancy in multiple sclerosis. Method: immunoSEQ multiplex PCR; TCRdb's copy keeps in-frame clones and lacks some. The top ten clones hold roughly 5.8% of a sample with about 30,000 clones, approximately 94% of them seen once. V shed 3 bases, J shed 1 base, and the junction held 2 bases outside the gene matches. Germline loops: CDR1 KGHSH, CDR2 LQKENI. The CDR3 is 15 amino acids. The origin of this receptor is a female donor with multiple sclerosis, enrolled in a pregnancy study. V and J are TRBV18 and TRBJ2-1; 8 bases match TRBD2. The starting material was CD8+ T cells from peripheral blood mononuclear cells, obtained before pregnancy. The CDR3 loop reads CASSPGTSSYNEQFF. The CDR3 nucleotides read TGTGCCAGCTCACCCGGGACTAGTTCCTACAATGAGCAGTTCTTC. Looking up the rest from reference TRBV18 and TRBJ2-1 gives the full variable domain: NAGVMQNPRHLVRRRGQEARLRCSPMKGHSHVYWYRQLPEEGLKFMVYLQKENIIDESGMPKERFSAEFPKEGPSILRIQQVVRGDSAAYFCASSPGTSSYNEQFFGPGTRLTVL.